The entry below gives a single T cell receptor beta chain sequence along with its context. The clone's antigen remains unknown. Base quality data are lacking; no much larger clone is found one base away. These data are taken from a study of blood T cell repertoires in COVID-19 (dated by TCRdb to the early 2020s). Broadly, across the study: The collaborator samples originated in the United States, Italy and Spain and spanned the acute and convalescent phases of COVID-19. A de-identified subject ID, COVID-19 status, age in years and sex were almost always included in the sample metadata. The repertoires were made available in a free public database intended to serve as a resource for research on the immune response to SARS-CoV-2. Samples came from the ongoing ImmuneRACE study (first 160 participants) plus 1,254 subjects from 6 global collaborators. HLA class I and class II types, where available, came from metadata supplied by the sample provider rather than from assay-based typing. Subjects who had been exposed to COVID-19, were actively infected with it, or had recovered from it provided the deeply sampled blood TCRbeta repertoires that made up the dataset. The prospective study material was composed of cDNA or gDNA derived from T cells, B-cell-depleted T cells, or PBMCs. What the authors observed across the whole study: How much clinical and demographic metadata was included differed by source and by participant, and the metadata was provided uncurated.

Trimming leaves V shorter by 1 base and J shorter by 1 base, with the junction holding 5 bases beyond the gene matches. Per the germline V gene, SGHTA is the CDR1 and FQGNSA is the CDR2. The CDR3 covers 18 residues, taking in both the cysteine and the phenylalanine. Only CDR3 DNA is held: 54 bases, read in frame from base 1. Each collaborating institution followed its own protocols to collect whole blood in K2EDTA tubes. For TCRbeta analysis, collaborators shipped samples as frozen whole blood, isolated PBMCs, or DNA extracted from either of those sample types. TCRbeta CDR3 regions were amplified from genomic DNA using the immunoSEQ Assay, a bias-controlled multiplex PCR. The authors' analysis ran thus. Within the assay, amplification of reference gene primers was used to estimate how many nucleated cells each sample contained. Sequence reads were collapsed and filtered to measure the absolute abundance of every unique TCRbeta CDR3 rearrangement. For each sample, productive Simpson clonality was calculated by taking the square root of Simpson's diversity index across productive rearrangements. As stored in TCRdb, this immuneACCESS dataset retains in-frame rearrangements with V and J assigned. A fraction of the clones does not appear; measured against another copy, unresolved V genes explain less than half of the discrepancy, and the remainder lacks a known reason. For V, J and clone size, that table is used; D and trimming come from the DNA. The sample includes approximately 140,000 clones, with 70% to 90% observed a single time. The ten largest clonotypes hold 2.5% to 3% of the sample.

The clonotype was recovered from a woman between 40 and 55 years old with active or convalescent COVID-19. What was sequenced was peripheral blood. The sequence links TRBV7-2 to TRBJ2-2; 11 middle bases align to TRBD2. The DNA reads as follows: TGTGCCAGCAGCTTAGGGCCCGGACTAGCGGGGAACACCGGGGAGCTGTTTTTT. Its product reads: CASSLGPGLAGNTGELFF.